The present entry profiles one T cell receptor (beta chain) with its context. Antigen: not known. CDR1 SNHLY and CDR2 FYNNEI come from the germline V gene. The CDR3 runs 13 residues. Trimming removed 7 bases from V and 8 bases from J, with 17 bases in between. This record belongs to a study of vaccination effects on CD4 cells after COVID-19. General study findings and limits: Clonal contraction was marked in infection- and vaccine-induced clones late after vaccination.

Sequencing was performed with immunoSEQ multiplex PCR; in TCRdb, only in-frame clones are kept and a portion is missing. The sample shows some 22,000 clones, around 71% of them seen only once. Sequencing followed a ViraFEST assay step that expanded antigen-specific CD4+ T cells with viral peptide pools. At the end of 10 days of culture, CD4+ T cells were isolated. The healthy vaccine recipients, who had no prior SARS-CoV-2 infection, showed negative nucleocapsid antibodies. Every well housed around 2.1 million PBMC, which grew in culture alongside roughly 10 IU/ml IL-2 and 10 ug/ml peptides. Cultures got half-medium changes with IL-2 on days 3 and 7.

J is TRBJ1-2 and V is TRBV2; no definite D call. Sequencing used CD4+ T cells from PBMCs cultured with HCoV-OC43 spike peptides, obtained before COVID-19 vaccination. Noted subset: HCoV-OC43 spike overlapping peptide pool stimulation. This receptor was obtained from a human donor who received a COVID-19 vaccine. The CDR3 here is CASIGFTRLGYTF. The CDR3 DNA reads TGTGCCAGCATTGGGTTCACCAGACTCGGCTACACCTTC.